The clone carrying this TCR beta chain showed up many times. Its specificity is not known. These data belong to a study of T cells after yellow fever vaccination. Study-wide results and limits: When the response was secondary, it was weaker but reached its peak faster, day 5 versus 15.

The CDR3 has 14 residues. Between the trimmed V and J ends, which lost 2 bases and 4 bases, there was a span of 11 bases. TCRdb ran MiXCR on the 5' RACE reads and lists one entry per CDR3 protein. The sample carries fewer than 350,000 distinct CDR3 sequences, 3.5% to 4.5% recorded once. The chain recombines TRBV12-3 or TRBV12-4 with TRBJ1-2; D is perhaps TRBD1 (5 bases). The starting material was PBMCs, obtained 15 days after the yellow fever booster vaccination. The origin of this receptor is a man aged 18 to 30 who received the YFV17D yellow fever vaccine. The CDR3 DNA sequence: TGTGCCAGCAGTTTACCGGGGGAACGCTATGGCTACACCTTC. It encodes CASSLPGERYGYTF.